This passage covers 27 T cell receptor beta chains from one sample sequenced in a study of T cell repertoires in cytomegalovirus infection. A single record per CDR3 protein comes from TCRdb applying MiXCR to the reads. The sample lists some 500,000 distinct CDR3 sequences; roughly 42% were seen once. The antigens of these receptors remain unknown. The sequences come from cultured PBMCs, collected from culture after CMV antigen stimulation. These receptors all stem from a human donor in good health (CMV status not recorded). Some clones in this sample may be carry-over from other donors' samples.

In its sample, this clonotype was seen a few times. This chain links TRBV27 with TRBJ2-1, with 13 bases identical to TRBD2. Germline V gene data show CDR1 as MNHEY and CDR2 as SMNVEV (reference sequence). The CDR3 consists of 16 residues. Losses at the gene ends were 5 bases for V and 2 bases for J; bases not matched to a gene: 3. CDR3 region: CASSGGTSGTYNEQFF. The CDR3 coding sequence is TGTGCCAGCAGTGGCGGGACTAGCGGGACCTACAATGAGCAGTTCTTC.

This clonotype is a singleton in its sample. CDR3 nucleotides: TGCAGTGCTATCCCTCGGGGGGCCTCCTACAATGAGCAGTTCTTC. Residues: CSAIPRGASYNEQFF. V usage is TRBV20-1 and J usage is TRBJ2-1; perhaps TRBD2 as D (7 bases). The V gene's germline CDR1 is DFQATT and CDR2 SNEGSKA (reference sequence). The CDR3 contains 15 residues. The V gene lost 4 bases and the J gene lost 0 bases, with 13 bases spanning the gap.

The rearrangement links TRBV28 to TRBJ2-7; 9 nucleotides agree with TRBD2. Per the germline V gene, CDR1 is MDHEN and CDR2 is SYDVKM. The V and J ends lost 6 bases and 2 bases, in that order; junction bases with no gene match: 2. The CDR3 extends over 13 amino acids. CDR3 sequence: CASRAGGTYEQYF. The CDR3 coding sequence is TGTGCCAGCAGAGCGGGGGGAACCTACGAGCAGTACTTC.

J is TRBJ2-6 and V is TRBV11-2; D is possibly TRBD2 (6 bases). The CDR3 has 16 amino acids. With 0 bases removed from V and 1 base from J, the gap between germline ends came to 7 bases. CDR1 and CDR2 (germline): SGHAT, FQNNGV. The CDR3 DNA reads as TGTGCCAGCAGCTTAGATCGGGGGTCTGGGGCCAACGTCCTGACTTTC. It codes for CASSLDRGSGANVLTF.

This clonotype was recorded a few times. The junction differs from germline at one of its ends, possibly a read error. This chain uses TRBV7-6 with TRBJ2-1; D is possibly TRBD1 (6 bases). Looked up from germline, CDR1 is SGHVS and CDR2 is FNYEAQ. The CDR3 sequence is 13 residues long. CDR3 DNA sequence: TGTGCCAGCAGCTTAGATTGGAACGGTCGGACAGACTTC. Its protein product is CASSLDWNGRTDF.

This clonotype was detected only once. For the CDR3, the DNA is TGCAGTGCTCCTAGGGCCGGGGAGCTGTTTTTT. Protein product: CSAPRAGELFF. The chain combines TRBV20-1 with TRBJ2-2; D unresolved. CDR1 DFQATT and CDR2 SNEGSKA come from the germline V gene (reference sequence). V was trimmed by 5 bases and J by 6 bases, leaving 7 bases between them. CDR3 length equals 11 residues.

This clonotype was picked up a small number of times. This chain connects TRBV12-3 or TRBV12-4 to TRBJ2-2, with TRBD1 as a possible D gene (6 bases). Deletions cut 6 bases from V and 3 bases from J, with 14 bases between. The CDR3 totals 15 residues. The CDR3 DNA is TGTGCCAGCAGGTACAGGGCGGAGTACACCGGGGAGCTGTTTTTT. It is translated as CASRYRAEYTGELFF.

The rearrangement joins TRBV6-6 to TRBJ1-5; 8 positions agree with TRBD1. CDR1 MNHNY and CDR2 SVGAGI come from the germline V gene (reference sequence). V lost 2 bases and J lost 6; bases outside the gene matches: 6. This CDR3 has 15 residues. DNA for the CDR3: TGTGCCAGCAGTTACCTACAGGGGGATAGTCAGCCCCAGCATTTT. This encodes CASSYLQGDSQPQHF.

This chain connects TRBV20-1 to TRBJ1-6, with a weak D call TRBD1 (6 bases). CDR1 and CDR2 from the germline V gene are DFQATT and SNEGSKA (reference sequence). Trimming cost V 5 bases and J 4 bases, with 18 bases left between them. The CDR3 length is 16 residues. CDR3 nucleotides: TGCAGTGCTGGGGTGGGGGCAAATTTTTATAATTCACCCCTCCACTTT. Encoded protein: CSAGVGANFYNSPLHF.

The chain links TRBV5-1 to TRBJ1-1; D unresolved. The CDR3 has 16 residues. Between the trimmed V and J ends, which lost 4 bases and 7 bases, there was a span of 23 bases. Germline V gives CDR1 SGHRS, CDR2 YFSETQ. CDR3 DNA sequence: TGCGCCAGCAGCCCGGAGGGTGGAGGAGTGTCGGGTGAAGCTTTCTTT. This sequence encodes CASSPEGGGVSGEAFF.

This chain joins TRBV6-2 or TRBV6-3 and TRBJ2-2, with D perhaps being TRBD1 or TRBD2 (5 bases each). The germline V and J ends were trimmed by 6 bases and 1 base, with 18 bases remaining between them. The CDR3 is made up of 17 amino acids. Per germline, CDR1 MNHEY and CDR2 SVGEGT. The CDR3, as DNA: TGTGCCAGCAGAAACTTACCGGGACGACTGAACACCGGGGAGCTGTTTTTT. Its protein product is CASRNLPGRLNTGELFF.

This chain links TRBV6-6 with TRBJ1-3; D uncertain. Germline V gene lookup returns CDR1 MNHNY and CDR2 SVGAGI (reference sequence). V was pared by 0 bases and J by 0 bases, with 9 bases between. CDR3 length: 16 residues. The DNA of the CDR3 is TGTGCCAGCAGTTACTCGGGGTTTAGCTCTGGAAACACCATATATTTT. As protein: CASSYSGFSSGNTIYF.

This chain links TRBV11-2 with TRBJ1-3; D perhaps matches TRBD1 (5 bases). CDR3 size: 15 residues. V was clipped by 3 bases and J by 0 bases, with 9 bases between them. CDR1 and CDR2 from the germline V gene are SGHAT and FQNNGV. CDR3 nucleotides: TGTGCCAGCAGCTTTTCAGGGCTCTCTGGAAACACCATATATTTT. It yields the protein CASSFSGLSGNTIYF.

This chain uses TRBV6-5 with TRBJ1-1; no reliable D call. Per germline, CDR1 MNHEY and CDR2 SVGAGI. The germline V and J ends were trimmed by 4 bases and 1 base, with 7 bases remaining between them. This CDR3 spans 13 amino acids. Written as DNA, the CDR3 is TGTGCCAGCAGTTTAGTTAAGAACACTGAAGCTTTCTTT. Residues: CASSLVKNTEAFF.

V gene TRBV7-2 combines with J gene TRBJ1-2, with unresolved D. Germline V gives CDR1 SGHTA, CDR2 FQGNSA. This CDR3 spans 15 amino acids. V shed 3 bases and J shed 2 bases, with 13 bases lying between them. The CDR3 DNA reads TGTGCCAGCAGCTTTCTTTCAGGATCCAACTATGGCTACACCTTC. Residues: CASSFLSGSNYGYTF. Drawing the rest from reference TRBV7-2 and TRBJ1-2, the complete variable domain is GAGVSQSPSNKVTEKGKDVELRCDPISGHTALYWYRQSLGQGLEFLIYFQGNSAPDKSGLPSDRFSAERTGGSVSTLTIQRTQQEDSAVYLCASSFLSGSNYGYTFGSGTRLTVV.

This clonotype was counted between two and nine times. The gene calls are TRBV6-6 and TRBJ2-3; 7 nucleotides line up with TRBD1. J gave up 9 bases and V 0 bases, and 6 bases lay outside the gene matches. In germline, CDR1 is MNHNY, CDR2 SVGAGI (reference sequence). The length of the CDR3 is 14 residues. The CDR3 DNA follows: TGTGCCAGCAGTTACTCGACAGGGTCCGGGACGCAGTATTTT. Protein sequence: CASSYSTGSGTQYF.

This clonotype came up a few times. V usage is TRBV7-2 and J usage is TRBJ2-7; 8 positions match TRBD1. Trimming removed 1 base from V and 0 bases from J; junction bases left unmatched: 2. The CDR3 loop spans 15 amino acids. Looked up from germline, CDR1 is SGHTA and CDR2 is FQGNSA. In DNA, the CDR3 is TGTGCCAGCAGCTTAGGGACAGGGAACTCCTACGAGCAGTACTTC. Its protein product is CASSLGTGNSYEQYF.

V and J are TRBV28 and TRBJ2-7; no reliable D call. Germline V gene data show CDR1 as MDHEN and CDR2 as SYDVKM. V was clipped by 5 bases and J by 12 bases, with 17 bases between them. The CDR3 extends over 12 amino acids. The DNA of the CDR3 is TGTGCCAGCAGTGCACAATCCAATTTGGTGTACTTC. It codes for CASSAQSNLVYF.

This chain joins TRBV6-5 and TRBJ2-3; D might be TRBD2 (6 bases). Trimming took off 3 bases at V and 4 bases at J, with 8 bases between the two ends. The CDR3 has 13 amino acids. Germline CDR1 reads MNHEY; CDR2 reads SVGAGI. This CDR3 reads CASSYLAADTQYF. The CDR3 DNA reads as TGTGCCAGCAGTTATTTAGCGGCAGATACGCAGTATTTT.

This clonotype showed up just a few times. V gene TRBV7-2 combines with J gene TRBJ2-7; unclear D gene. This CDR3 is built from 14 residues. Germline V lookup: CDR1 SGHTA, CDR2 FQGNSA. The V and J ends lost 6 bases and 0 bases respectively, with 12 bases between them. The CDR3 region is CASRSQQSSYEQYF. CDR3 sequence (DNA): TGTGCCAGCAGATCTCAACAAAGCTCCTACGAGCAGTACTTC.

V and J are TRBV6-8 and TRBJ2-1; the D is unclear. V dropped 4 bases and J dropped 2 bases, with 18 bases sitting between them. Germline lookup yields CDR1 MNHGY and CDR2 SAAAGT. The CDR3 has 17 amino acids. The CDR3 sequence is CASSLTLRSQAYNEQFF. The CDR3 region has the DNA TGTGCCAGCAGTTTAACCTTGCGTTCCCAGGCCTACAATGAGCAGTTCTTC.

The chain uses TRBV7-9 and TRBJ1-2, with D unresolved. The CDR3 loop spans 13 amino acids. Trimming shortened V by 0 bases and J by 8 bases, and 10 bases separated the two germline ends. From germline, CDR1 is SEHNR and CDR2 FQNEAQ (reference sequence). This CDR3 reads CASSLAPSGGYTF. The CDR3 bases are TGTGCCAGCAGCTTAGCGCCGTCAGGAGGCTACACCTTC.

This clonotype was picked up many times. This chain joins TRBV7-2 and TRBJ2-3, with D unresolved. V was cut by 3 bases and J by 2 bases, with 9 bases left in between. Germline V gives CDR1 SGHTA, CDR2 FQGNSA. The length of the CDR3 is 14 residues. The CDR3, as DNA: TGTGCCAGCAGCTTGAGGCCCAACACAGATACGCAGTATTTT. Translating it yields CASSLRPNTDTQYF. Complete variable domain (other parts from reference TRBV7-2 and TRBJ2-3): GAGVSQSPSNKVTEKGKDVELRCDPISGHTALYWYRQSLGQGLEFLIYFQGNSAPDKSGLPSDRFSAERTGGSVSTLTIQRTQQEDSAVYLCASSLRPNTDTQYFGPGTRLTVL.

The chain joins TRBV5-5 to TRBJ2-7; TRBD1 might be the D (6 bases). Looked up from germline, CDR1 is SGHKS and CDR2 is YYEKEE (reference sequence). V lost 3 bases, J lost 6 bases, and 16 bases lay in between. The CDR3 extends over 14 amino acids. CDR3: CASSSAVRGAEQYF. Here the CDR3 DNA reads TGTGCCAGCAGCTCAGCGGTCAGGGGTGCCGAGCAGTACTTC.

This clonotype was detected ten times or more. The gene calls are TRBV7-2 and TRBJ2-3; D might be TRBD1 or TRBD2, each matching 6 bases. Germline V gene lookup returns CDR1 SGHTA and CDR2 FQGNSA. Between the trimmed V and J ends, which lost 6 bases and 6 bases, there was a span of 13 bases. This CDR3 contains 13 residues. The DNA of the CDR3 is TGTGCCAGCAGTTATCAGGGGAGGGATACGCAGTATTTT. It specifies CASSYQGRDTQYF.

This clonotype was seen a few times. The chain couples TRBV19 to TRBJ1-6; D unresolved. The V gene's germline CDR1 is LNHDA and CDR2 SQIVND (reference sequence). The CDR3 loop spans 18 amino acids. V lost 8 bases to trimming and J lost 10 bases, with 30 bases between them. This CDR3 is CASPFAAPEGLYTSPLHF. The CDR3 nucleotides read TGTGCCAGTCCTTTCGCGGCGCCCGAAGGCCTCTATACATCACCCCTCCACTTT.

This clonotype was detected ten times or more. The chain is built from TRBV10-2 and TRBJ2-3; 9 bases are shared with TRBD2. The CDR3 consists of 17 residues. Germline loops: CDR1 WSHSY, CDR2 SAAADI. The trim removed 4 bases at V and 4 bases at J, leaving 12 bases unmatched. CDR3 residues: CASSAPHGGRASDTQYF. DNA for the CDR3: TGCGCCAGCAGTGCCCCCCACGGCGGGAGGGCCTCAGATACGCAGTATTTT.